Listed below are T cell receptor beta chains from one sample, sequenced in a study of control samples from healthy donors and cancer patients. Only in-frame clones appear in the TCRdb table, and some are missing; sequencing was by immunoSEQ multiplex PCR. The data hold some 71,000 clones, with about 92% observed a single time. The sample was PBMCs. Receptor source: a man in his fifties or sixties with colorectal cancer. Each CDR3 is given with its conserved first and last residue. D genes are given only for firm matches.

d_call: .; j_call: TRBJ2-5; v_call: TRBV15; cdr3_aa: CATSRAGPLGETQYF; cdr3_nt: TGTGCCACCAGCAGAGCGGGACCCCTGGGGGAGACCCAGTACTTC
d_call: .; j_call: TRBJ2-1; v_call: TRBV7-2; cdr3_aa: CASSSGGGGDNEQFF; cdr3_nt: TGTGCCAGCAGCTCCGGTGGAGGGGGGGACAATGAGCAGTTCTTC
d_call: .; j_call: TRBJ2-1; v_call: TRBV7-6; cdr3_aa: CASSLKGFSYNEQFF; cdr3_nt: TGTGCCAGCAGCTTAAAAGGGTTTTCCTACAATGAGCAGTTCTTC
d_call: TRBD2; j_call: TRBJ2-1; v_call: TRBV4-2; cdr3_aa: CASSQDGGGASGAYNEQFF; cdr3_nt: TGTGCCAGCAGCCAAGATGGGGGTGGGGCTAGCGGAGCCTACAATGAGCAGTTCTTC
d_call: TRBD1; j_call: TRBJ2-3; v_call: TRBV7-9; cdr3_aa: CASSTGQGQDTQYF; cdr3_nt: TGTGCCAGCAGCACGGGACAGGGGCAAGATACGCAGTATTTT
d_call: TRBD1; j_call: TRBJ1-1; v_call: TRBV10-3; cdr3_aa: CAISESGGNTEAFF; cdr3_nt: TGTGCCATCAGTGAATCAGGGGGCAACACTGAAGCTTTCTTT
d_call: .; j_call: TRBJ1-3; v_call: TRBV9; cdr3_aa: CASSVAGQDSGNTIYF; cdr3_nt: TGTGCCAGCAGCGTAGCCGGGCAGGACTCTGGAAACACCATATATTTT
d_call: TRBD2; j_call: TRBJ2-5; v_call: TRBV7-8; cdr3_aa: CASSFLMGLEWETQYF; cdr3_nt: TGTGCCAGCAGCTTCTTAATGGGACTAGAGTGGGAGACCCAGTACTTC
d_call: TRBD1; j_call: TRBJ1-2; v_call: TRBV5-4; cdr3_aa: CASSRQGARGGYTF; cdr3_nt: TGTGCCAGCAGCCGCCAGGGGGCGCGGGGTGGCTACACCTTC
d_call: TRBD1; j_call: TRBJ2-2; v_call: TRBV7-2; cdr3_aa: CASRQGANTGELFF; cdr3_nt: TGTGCCAGCCGACAGGGGGCGAACACCGGGGAGCTGTTTTTT